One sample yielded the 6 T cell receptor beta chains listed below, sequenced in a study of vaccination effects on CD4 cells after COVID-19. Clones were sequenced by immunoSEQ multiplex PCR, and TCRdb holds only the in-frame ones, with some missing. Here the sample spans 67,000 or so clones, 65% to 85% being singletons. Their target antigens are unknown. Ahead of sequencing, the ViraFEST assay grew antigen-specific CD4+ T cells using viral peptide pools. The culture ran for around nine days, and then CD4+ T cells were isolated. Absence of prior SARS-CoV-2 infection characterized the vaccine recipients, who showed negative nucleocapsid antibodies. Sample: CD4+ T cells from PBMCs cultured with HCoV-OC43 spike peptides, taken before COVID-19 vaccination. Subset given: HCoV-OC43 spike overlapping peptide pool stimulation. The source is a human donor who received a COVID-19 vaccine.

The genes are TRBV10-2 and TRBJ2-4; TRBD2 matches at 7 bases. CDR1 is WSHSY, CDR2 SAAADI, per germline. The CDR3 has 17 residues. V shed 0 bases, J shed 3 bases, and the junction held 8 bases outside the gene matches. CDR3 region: CASSESVASGRKNIQYF. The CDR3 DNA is TGCGCCAGCAGTGAGTCGGTGGCTAGCGGCCGCAAAAACATTCAGTACTTC.

In DNA, the CDR3 is TGCGCCAGCAGTGACGACAGCGCAACTAATGAAAAACTGTTTTTT. This codes for CASSDDSATNEKLFF. This sequence joins TRBV10-2 and TRBJ1-4, with D possibly being TRBD1 (5 bases). The V end lost 3 bases, the J end lost 0 bases, and 8 bases lay between the germline ends. The germline CDR1 and CDR2 sequences are WSHSY and SAAADI. CDR3 length equals 15 residues.

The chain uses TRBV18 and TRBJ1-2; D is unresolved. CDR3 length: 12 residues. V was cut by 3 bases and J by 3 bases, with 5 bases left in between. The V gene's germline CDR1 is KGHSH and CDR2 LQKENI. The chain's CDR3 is CASSPGDYGYTF. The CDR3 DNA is TGTGCCAGCTCACCCGGGGACTATGGCTACACCTTC.

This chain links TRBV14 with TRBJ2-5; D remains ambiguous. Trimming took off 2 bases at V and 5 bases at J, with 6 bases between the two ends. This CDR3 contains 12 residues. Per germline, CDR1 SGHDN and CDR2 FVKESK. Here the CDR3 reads CASSQIRETQYF. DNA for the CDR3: TGTGCCAGCAGCCAAATCAGGGAGACCCAGTACTTC.

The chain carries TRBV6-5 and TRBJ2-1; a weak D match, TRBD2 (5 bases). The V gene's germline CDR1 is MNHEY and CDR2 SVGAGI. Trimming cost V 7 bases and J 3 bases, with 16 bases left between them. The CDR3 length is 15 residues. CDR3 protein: CASTPRAAGYNEQFF. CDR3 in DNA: TGTGCCAGCACCCCCCGGGCGGCGGGCTACAATGAGCAGTTCTTC.

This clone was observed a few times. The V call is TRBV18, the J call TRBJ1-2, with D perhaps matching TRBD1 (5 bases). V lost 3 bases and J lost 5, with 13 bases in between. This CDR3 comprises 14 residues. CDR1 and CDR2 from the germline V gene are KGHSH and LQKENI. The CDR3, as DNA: TGTGCCAGCTCACCCGGGACGCCTTCTTATGGCTACACCTTC. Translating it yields CASSPGTPSYGYTF.